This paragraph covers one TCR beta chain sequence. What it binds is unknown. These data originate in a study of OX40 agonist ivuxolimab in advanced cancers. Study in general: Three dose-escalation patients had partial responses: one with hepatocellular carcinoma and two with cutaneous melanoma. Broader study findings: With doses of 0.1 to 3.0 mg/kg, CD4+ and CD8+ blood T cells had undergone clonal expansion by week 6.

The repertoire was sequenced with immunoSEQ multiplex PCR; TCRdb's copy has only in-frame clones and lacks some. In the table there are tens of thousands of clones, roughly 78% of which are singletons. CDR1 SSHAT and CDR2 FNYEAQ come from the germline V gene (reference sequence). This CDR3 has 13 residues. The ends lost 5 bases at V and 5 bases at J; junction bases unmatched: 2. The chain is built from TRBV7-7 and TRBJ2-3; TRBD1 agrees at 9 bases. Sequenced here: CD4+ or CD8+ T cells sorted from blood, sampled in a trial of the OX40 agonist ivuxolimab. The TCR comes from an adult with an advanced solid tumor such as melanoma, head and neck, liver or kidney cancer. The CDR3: CASSPDRGDTQYF. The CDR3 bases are TGTGCCAGCAGCCCGGACAGGGGAGATACGCAGTATTTT.